Sequencing of this T cell receptor (beta chain) was carried out in a study of tumor and adjacent non-tumor tissue in lung cancer. Study-level findings and limits: Compared with tumor, normal lung showed significantly lower TCR diversity.

V lost 10 bases and J 9 bases, leaving 16 bases between the germline ends. CDR1 SGHAT and CDR2 FQNNGV come from the germline V gene. This CDR3 is 12 amino acids long. The template was RNA from unsorted bulk tissue. Distant lung tissue was collected more than 3 cm away from the tumor edge. Chemotherapy-naive patients with new lung cancer underwent thoracic surgery in China, August–November 2014. Three rounds of nested PCR, following a modified ARM-PCR protocol, produced the TCRbeta library. TCRdb re-derived calls from the multiplex PCR reads in MiXCR, one entry per CDR3 protein. The sample records under 80,000 distinct CDR3 sequences, 65% to 80% being singletons. This clonotype was observed a handful of times. Its antigen is unknown. A much more abundant neighbour one base away suggests this may be a read error.

The clonotype comes from a man between 60 and 75 years old with non-small cell lung cancer. The chain is built from TRBV11-2 and TRBJ1-5; D is unclear. Material: distant non-tumor lung tissue. The CDR3 nucleotides read TGTGCCACCCTCCATTTGACTCGGCCCCAGCATTTT. Translated: CATLHLTRPQHF.